This T cell receptor (beta chain) emerged from a study of cytomegalovirus exposure and HLA in healthy donors. Study at large: Within the Caucasian-associated ancestry cluster were about 81% of the roughly 380 genotyped donors.

Primers: 60 Vbeta forward and 13 Jbeta reverse. Assay used: immunoSEQ multiplex PCR; TCRdb lists only in-frame clones, some missing. Of some 140,000 clones in the sample, roughly 71% were seen once. Study-wide results and caveats: By HLA locus, TCR association rates varied in a later analysis, with DRB1 showing the most and HLA-C the fewest. The study listed under 200 cytomegalovirus-associated TCR beta chains.

This clone was found once. Its antigen is currently unknown. The CDR3 contains 18 residues. CDR1 and CDR2 (germline): SGHDT, YYEEEE. V was cut by 1 base and J by 3 bases, with 22 bases left in between. Sequencing was carried out using PBMCs. The chain recombines TRBV5-6 with TRBJ1-2; weak D call: TRBD1 (6 bases). The receptor comes from a woman between 40 and 55 years old in good health and CMV-seronegative. The CDR3 region has the DNA TGTGCCAGCAGCTTGACCCTCTCTTCGGGACAAAGTTACTATGGCTACACCTTC. This translates into CASSLTLSSGQSYYGYTF.